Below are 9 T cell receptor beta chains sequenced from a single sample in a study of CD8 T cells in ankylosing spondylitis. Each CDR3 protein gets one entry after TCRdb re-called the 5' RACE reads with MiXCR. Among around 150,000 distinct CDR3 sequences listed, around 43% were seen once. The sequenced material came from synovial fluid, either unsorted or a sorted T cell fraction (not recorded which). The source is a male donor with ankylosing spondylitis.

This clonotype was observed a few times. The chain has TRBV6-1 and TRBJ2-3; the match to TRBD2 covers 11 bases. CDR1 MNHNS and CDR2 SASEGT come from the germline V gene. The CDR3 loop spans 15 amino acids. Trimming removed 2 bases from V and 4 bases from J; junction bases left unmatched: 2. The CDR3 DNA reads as TGTGCCAGCAGTGAACTTAGCGGGGGGGCAGATACGCAGTATTTT. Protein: CASSELSGGADTQYF.

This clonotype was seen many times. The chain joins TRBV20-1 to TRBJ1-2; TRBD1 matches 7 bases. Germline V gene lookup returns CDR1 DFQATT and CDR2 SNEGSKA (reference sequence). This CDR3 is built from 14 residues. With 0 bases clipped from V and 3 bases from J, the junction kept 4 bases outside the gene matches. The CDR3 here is CSARDTGVYYGYTF. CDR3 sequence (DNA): TGCAGTGCTAGAGATACAGGGGTGTACTATGGCTACACCTTC.

The CDR3 here is CASSEGQAGELFF. For the CDR3, the DNA is TGTGCCAGCAGTGAGGGACAGGCCGGGGAGCTGTTTTTT. V gene TRBV6-4 combines with J gene TRBJ2-2, with 8 bases identical to TRBD1. The J segment lost 6 bases and the V segment lost 3 bases, leaving 0 bases of the junction unmatched. The CDR3 is 13 residues long. Germline loops: CDR1 MRHNA, CDR2 SNTAGT.

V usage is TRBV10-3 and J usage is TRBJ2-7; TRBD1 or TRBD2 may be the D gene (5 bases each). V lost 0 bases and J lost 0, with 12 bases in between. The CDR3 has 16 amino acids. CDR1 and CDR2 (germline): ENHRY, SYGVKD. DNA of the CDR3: TGTGCCATCAGTGAGTCGTGGGCAGGGAGCTCCTACGAGCAGTACTTC. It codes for CAISESWAGSSYEQYF.

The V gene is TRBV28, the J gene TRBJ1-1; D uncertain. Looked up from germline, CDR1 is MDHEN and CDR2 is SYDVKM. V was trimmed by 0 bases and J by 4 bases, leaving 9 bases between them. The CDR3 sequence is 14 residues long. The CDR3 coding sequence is TGTGCCAGCAGTTTATGGGGGTTGGGCACTGAAGCTTTCTTT. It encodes CASSLWGLGTEAFF.

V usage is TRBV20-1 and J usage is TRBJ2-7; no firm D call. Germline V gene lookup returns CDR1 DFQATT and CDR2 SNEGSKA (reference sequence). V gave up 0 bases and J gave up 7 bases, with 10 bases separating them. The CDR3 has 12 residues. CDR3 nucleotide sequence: TGCAGTGCTAGAGATGTGGTTTGGGAGCAGTACTTC. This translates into CSARDVVWEQYF.

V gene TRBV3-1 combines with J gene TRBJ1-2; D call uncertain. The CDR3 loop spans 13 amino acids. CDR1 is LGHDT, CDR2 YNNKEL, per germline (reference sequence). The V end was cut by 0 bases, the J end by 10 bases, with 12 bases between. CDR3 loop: CASSQDFPRVYTF. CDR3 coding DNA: TGTGCCAGCAGCCAAGACTTCCCAAGGGTCTACACCTTC. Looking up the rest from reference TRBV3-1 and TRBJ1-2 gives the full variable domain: DTAVSQTPKYLVTQMGNDKSIKCEQNLGHDTMYWYKQDSKKFLKIMFSYNNKELIINETVPNRFSPKSPDKAHLNLHINSLELGDSAVYFCASSQDFPRVYTFGSGTRLTVV.

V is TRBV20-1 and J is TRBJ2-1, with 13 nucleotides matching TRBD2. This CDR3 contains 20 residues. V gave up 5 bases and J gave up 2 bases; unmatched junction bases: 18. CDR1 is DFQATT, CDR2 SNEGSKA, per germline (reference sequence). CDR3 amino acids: CSALNGLAGVGYLTYNEQFF. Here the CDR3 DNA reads TGCAGTGCTCTTAATGGACTAGCGGGAGTGGGCTATTTAACCTACAATGAGCAGTTCTTC.

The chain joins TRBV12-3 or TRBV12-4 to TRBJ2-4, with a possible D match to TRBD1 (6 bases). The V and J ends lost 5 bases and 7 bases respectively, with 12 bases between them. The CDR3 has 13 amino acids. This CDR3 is CASSPTGPNIQYF. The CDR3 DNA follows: TGTGCCAGCAGTCCGACAGGACCCAACATTCAGTACTTC.